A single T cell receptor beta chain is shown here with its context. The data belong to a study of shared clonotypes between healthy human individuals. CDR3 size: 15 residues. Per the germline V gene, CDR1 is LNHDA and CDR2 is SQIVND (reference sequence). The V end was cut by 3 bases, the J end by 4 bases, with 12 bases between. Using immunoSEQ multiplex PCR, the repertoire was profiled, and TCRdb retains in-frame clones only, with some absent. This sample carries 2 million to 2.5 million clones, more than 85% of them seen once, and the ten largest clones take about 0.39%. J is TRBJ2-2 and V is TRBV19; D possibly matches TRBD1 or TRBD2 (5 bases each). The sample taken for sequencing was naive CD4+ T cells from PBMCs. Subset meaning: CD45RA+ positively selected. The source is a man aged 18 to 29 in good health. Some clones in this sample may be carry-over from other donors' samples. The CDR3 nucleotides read TGTGCCAGTAGTATCGAGGGGAGAGCCACCGGGGAGCTGTTTTTT. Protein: CASSIEGRATGELFF.